These T cell receptor beta chains were read from a single sample in a study of blood T cell repertoires in COVID-19. The assay was immunoSEQ multiplex PCR, and TCRdb's table has in-frame clones only and misses some. Seen here are 140,000 to 150,000 clones, about nine tenths observed once, and the top ten hold 2.3%. Sequenced material: peripheral blood. The receptors were gathered from a human donor in a cohort sampled during active COVID-19. CDR3s include the opening cysteine and the closing phenylalanine or tryptophan. Each record gives: D gene, clone size, J gene, V gene, CDR3 DNA, CDR3 protein. The D gene is left open where the match is weak. Some rows have no size entry. The others give once, few or many, or a class for an expanded clone.

d_call: NA; clone_size: NA; j_call: TRBJ1-2; v_call: TRBV18; cdr3_nt: TGTGCCAGCTCACCGACAGCTAATGATGGCTACACCTTC; cdr3_aa: CASSPTANDGYTF
d_call: NA; clone_size: NA; j_call: TRBJ1-5; v_call: TRBV7-2; cdr3_nt: TGTGCCAGCAGCTTAGCCAGAGGGAGCAATCAGCCCCAGCATTTT; cdr3_aa: CASSLARGSNQPQHF
d_call: NA; clone_size: NA; j_call: TRBJ1-4; v_call: TRBV2; cdr3_nt: TGTGCCAGCAGTGAAGCCAGAGTCGGGGAAAAACTGTTTTTT; cdr3_aa: CASSEARVGEKLFF
d_call: NA; clone_size: NA; j_call: TRBJ2-6; v_call: TRBV7-3; cdr3_nt: TGTGCCAGCAGCGGATTAAAGGGAGGGGGCTCTGGGGCCAACGTCCTGACTTTC; cdr3_aa: CASSGLKGGGSGANVLTF
d_call: NA; clone_size: NA; j_call: TRBJ2-5; v_call: TRBV4-2; cdr3_nt: TGTGCCAGCAGCCAGGCGGCGGGAGAGACCCAGTACTTC; cdr3_aa: CASSQAAGETQYF
d_call: TRBD2; clone_size: NA; j_call: TRBJ2-1; v_call: TRBV9; cdr3_nt: TGTGCCAGCAGCTTCGGGACTAGACCCAATGAGCAGTTCTTC; cdr3_aa: CASSFGTRPNEQFF
d_call: TRBD2; clone_size: NA; j_call: TRBJ2-1; v_call: TRBV28; cdr3_nt: TGTGCCAGCAGTCTGACTAGCGGGGGGCGCAATGAGCAGTTCTTC; cdr3_aa: CASSLTSGGRNEQFF
d_call: TRBD2; clone_size: NA; j_call: TRBJ2-3; v_call: TRBV29-1; cdr3_nt: TGCAGCGTTGCGGCTAGCGGAAGCACAGATACGCAGTATTTT; cdr3_aa: CSVAASGSTDTQYF
d_call: NA; clone_size: once; j_call: TRBJ1-2; v_call: TRBV9; cdr3_nt: TGTGCCAGCAGTAGGGGCGAGGTTGGCTATGGCTACACCTTC; cdr3_aa: CASSRGEVGYGYTF
d_call: TRBD2; clone_size: few; j_call: TRBJ2-2; v_call: TRBV5-1; cdr3_nt: TGCGCCAGCAGCTCGGGACTAGCGGGAGGGTTGACCGGGGAGCTGTTTTTT; cdr3_aa: CASSSGLAGGLTGELFF
d_call: TRBD1; clone_size: NA; j_call: TRBJ2-5; v_call: TRBV7-7; cdr3_nt: TGTGCTAGCAGCCCATCCCGGGACAGACACCAAGAGACCCAGTACTTC; cdr3_aa: CASSPSRDRHQETQYF
d_call: NA; clone_size: NA; j_call: TRBJ1-6; v_call: TRBV3-1/TRBV3-2; cdr3_nt: TGTGCCAGCAGCCAAATGTGGGAAACCACAGGGCTGGCTTCACCCCTCCACTTT; cdr3_aa: CASSQMWETTGLASPLHF
d_call: TRBD1; clone_size: NA; j_call: TRBJ1-1; v_call: TRBV6-5; cdr3_nt: TGTGCCAGCAGTTACGTCGACAGGGGGAACACTGAAGCTTTCTTT; cdr3_aa: CASSYVDRGNTEAFF
d_call: TRBD1; clone_size: NA; j_call: TRBJ2-1; v_call: TRBV4-3; cdr3_nt: TGCGCCAGCAGCCAAGGGTCCGTGCAGGGGGCAAGTGAGCAGTTCTTC; cdr3_aa: CASSQGSVQGASEQFF
d_call: NA; clone_size: NA; j_call: TRBJ1-3; v_call: TRBV4-1; cdr3_nt: TGCGCCAGCAGCCAAGATGTGCGGGGTGCAGGAAACACCATATATTTT; cdr3_aa: CASSQDVRGAGNTIYF